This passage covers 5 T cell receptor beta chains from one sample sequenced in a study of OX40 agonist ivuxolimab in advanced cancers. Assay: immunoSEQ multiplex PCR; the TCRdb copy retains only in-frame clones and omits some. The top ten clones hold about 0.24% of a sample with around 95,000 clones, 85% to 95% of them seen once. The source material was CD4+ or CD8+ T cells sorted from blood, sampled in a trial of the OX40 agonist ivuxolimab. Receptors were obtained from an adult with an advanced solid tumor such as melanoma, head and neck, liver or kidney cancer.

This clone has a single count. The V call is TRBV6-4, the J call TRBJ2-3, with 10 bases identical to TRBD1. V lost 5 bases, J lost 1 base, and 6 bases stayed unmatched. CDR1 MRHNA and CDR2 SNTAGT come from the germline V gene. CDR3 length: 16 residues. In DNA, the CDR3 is TGTGCCAGCAGTCACCGACAGGGGGCCGGCACAGATACGCAGTATTTT. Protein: CASSHRQGAGTDTQYF.

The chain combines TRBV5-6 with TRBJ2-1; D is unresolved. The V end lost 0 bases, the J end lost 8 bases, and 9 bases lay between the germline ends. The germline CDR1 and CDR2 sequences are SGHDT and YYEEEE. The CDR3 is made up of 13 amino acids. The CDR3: CASSLAVYDEQFF. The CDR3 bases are TGTGCCAGCAGCTTGGCGGTTTACGATGAGCAGTTCTTC.

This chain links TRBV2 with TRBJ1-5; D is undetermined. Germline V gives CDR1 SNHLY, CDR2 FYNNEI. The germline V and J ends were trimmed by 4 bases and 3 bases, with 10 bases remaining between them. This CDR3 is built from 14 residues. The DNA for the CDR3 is TGTGCCAGCAGTGGACGTAATATCAATCAGCCCCAGCATTTT. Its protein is CASSGRNINQPQHF.

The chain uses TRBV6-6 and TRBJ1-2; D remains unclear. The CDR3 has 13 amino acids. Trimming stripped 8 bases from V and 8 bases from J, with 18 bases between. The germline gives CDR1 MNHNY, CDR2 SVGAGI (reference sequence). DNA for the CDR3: TGTGCCAGCCTAGACCAGTCAACGGGGGGCTACACCTTC. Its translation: CASLDQSTGGYTF.

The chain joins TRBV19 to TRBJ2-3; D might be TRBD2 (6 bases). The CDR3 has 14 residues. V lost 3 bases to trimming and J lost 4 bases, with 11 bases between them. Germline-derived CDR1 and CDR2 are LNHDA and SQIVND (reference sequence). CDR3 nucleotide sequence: TGTGCCAGTAGTATGGGGCGGGGTTCAGATACGCAGTATTTT. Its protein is CASSMGRGSDTQYF.